The 19 T cell receptor beta chains presented below share a single source sample, sequenced in a study of Tregs in tolerant kidney transplant recipients (dated by TCRdb to the late 2010s). Libraries were made using the immunoSEQ multiplex PCR assay. As stored in TCRdb, this immuneACCESS dataset retains in-frame rearrangements with V and J assigned. A fraction of the clones does not appear; measured against another copy, unresolved V genes explain less than half of the discrepancy, and the remainder lacks a known reason. In all, the sample holds about 240,000 clones, and roughly 84% of those were seen once. Over 0.5% of the sample rests with the top ten. The source material was CD4+ T cells from blood. The receptor source for this set is a human donor in good health.

CDR3 nucleotide sequence: TGTGCCAGCAGTGTTGGCTTTAATGAAAAACTGTTTTTT. The encoded protein is CASSVGFNEKLFF. This rearrangement joins TRBV2 to TRBJ1-4; D not resolved. The CDR3 runs to 13 residues. The germline CDR1 and CDR2 sequences are SNHLY and FYNNEI. V was clipped by 4 bases and J by 4 bases, with 7 bases between them.

V is TRBV5-1 and J is TRBJ2-3; D might be TRBD2 (5 bases). Germline V CDR1 and CDR2: SGHRS, YFSETQ. V lost 4 bases to trimming and J lost 1 base, with 13 bases between them. CDR3 length: 15 amino acids. The CDR3 DNA sequence: TGCGCCAGCAGCGCGGACTCCGGGGGCACAGATACGCAGTATTTT. As protein: CASSADSGGTDTQYF.

V usage is TRBV19 and J usage is TRBJ1-4, with 7 bases aligning to TRBD1. Germline V gene data show CDR1 as LNHDA and CDR2 as SQIVND (reference sequence). CDR3 length: 15 amino acids. V gave up 7 bases and J gave up 6 bases; unmatched junction bases: 11. The CDR3 DNA is TGTGCCAGTAAGCCTGAGGGGGCAAGGTATGAAAAACTGTTTTTT. This encodes CASKPEGARYEKLFF. The full variable domain, completed using reference TRBV19 and TRBJ1-4, is DGGITQSPKYLFRKEGQNVTLSCEQNLNHDAMYWYRQDPGQGLRLIYYSQIVNDFQKGDIAEGYSVSREKKESFPLTVTSAQKNPTAFYLCASKPEGARYEKLFFGSGTQLSVL.

This chain joins TRBV7-7 and TRBJ2-5; 9 bases agree with TRBD1. From germline, CDR1 is SSHAT and CDR2 FNYEAQ (reference sequence). J lost 4 bases, V lost 5 bases, and 5 bases had no gene match. The length of the CDR3 is 14 residues. The CDR3 spells CASSPDRGRETQYF. CDR3 sequence (DNA): TGTGCCAGCAGCCCGGACAGGGGAAGAGAGACCCAGTACTTC.

V usage is TRBV2 and J usage is TRBJ2-5; 9 bases agree with TRBD1. CDR1 and CDR2 from the germline V gene are SNHLY and FYNNEI. After removal of 5 bases from V and 3 bases from J, the junction contained 7 bases not matched to a gene. This CDR3 comprises 15 residues. The DNA of the CDR3 is TGTGCCAGCAGTAAGACAGGGGGGAAAGAAGAGACCCAGTACTTC. Its protein is CASSKTGGKEETQYF.

This clone was counted once. The chain joins TRBV19 to TRBJ1-5; 11 nucleotides align to TRBD1. V lost 6 bases, J lost 7 bases, and 8 bases stayed unmatched. Germline CDR1 reads LNHDA; CDR2 reads SQIVND (reference sequence). This CDR3 has 15 amino acids. The CDR3 DNA is TGTGCCAGTAGAGTGGACAGGGGGCGGGAGCAGCCCCAGCATTTT. As protein: CASRVDRGREQPQHF.

In regard to this clone: Sequence at one end of the junction differs from germline and may be a read error. The sample contains more than one DNA sequence encoding this CDR3. This chain connects TRBV6-5 to TRBJ2-3; D possibly corresponds to TRBD2 (6 bases). CDR3 size: 12 residues. CDR1 and CDR2 (germline): MNHEY, SVGAGI. CDR3 DNA sequence: TGCGCCAGCAGGACTAATGGCTTTACGCAGTATTTT. Translation: CASRTNGFTQYF.

The genes are TRBV5-1 and TRBJ1-1; 9 bases line up with TRBD1. Germline V CDR1 and CDR2: SGHRS, YFSETQ. V trimming: 4 bases; J trimming: 4 bases; junction bases outside the gene matches: 14. The CDR3 runs to 17 residues. The chain's CDR3 is CASSLRLLGTGPTEAFF. The CDR3, as DNA: TGCGCCAGCAGCCTCCGCCTCCTGGGGACAGGGCCCACTGAAGCTTTCTTT.

This sequence joins TRBV5-1 and TRBJ2-1, with a possible D match to TRBD2 (6 bases). This CDR3 contains 13 residues. CDR1 and CDR2 from the germline V gene are SGHRS and YFSETQ. The germline V and J ends were trimmed by 3 bases and 8 bases, with 12 bases remaining between them. CDR3 in amino acids: CASSSNTGDEQFF. CDR3 bases: TGCGCCAGCAGCTCCAACACGGGGGATGAGCAGTTCTTC.

V gene TRBV30 combines with J gene TRBJ1-1; D gene unclear. The CDR3 sequence is 12 residues long. The ends were cut back, 0 bases at V and 9 bases at J, with 11 bases in the middle. In germline, CDR1 is GTSNPN, CDR2 SVGIG (reference sequence). The CDR3 DNA follows: TGTGCCTGGAGTGTAAGGTCTCTGAAAGCTTTCTTT. Protein: CAWSVRSLKAFF.

This sequence joins TRBV9 and TRBJ1-5; tentative D call: TRBD1 (5 bases). Deletions cut 0 bases from V and 9 bases from J, with 13 bases between. CDR3 size: 14 residues. CDR1 is SGDLS and CDR2 is YYNGEE in the germline V gene. The CDR3 sequence is CASSVEGTPGPQHF. For the CDR3, the DNA is TGTGCCAGCAGCGTAGAGGGGACCCCAGGGCCCCAGCATTTT.

V and J are TRBV7-9 and TRBJ1-2, with 7 bases aligning to TRBD1. V trimming: 5 bases; J trimming: 6 bases; junction bases outside the gene matches: 9. The CDR3 length is 14 residues. Germline lookup yields CDR1 SEHNR and CDR2 FQNEAQ (reference sequence). CDR3 protein: CASSTRGTEHGYTF. CDR3 sequence (DNA): TGTGCCAGCAGCACACGTGGGACAGAACATGGCTACACCTTC.

This clone has just a few counts. The gene calls are TRBV25-1 and TRBJ1-2, with a tentative D call TRBD1 (5 bases). Trimming stripped 4 bases from V and 1 base from J, with 13 bases between. CDR3 length: 15 residues. In germline, CDR1 is MGHDK, CDR2 SYGVNS. The CDR3 here is CASSGQGTVNYGYTF. CDR3 nucleotides: TGTGCCAGCAGTGGCCAGGGAACCGTTAACTATGGCTACACCTTC.

The genes are TRBV19 and TRBJ1-2; 8 bases map to TRBD1. With V trimmed by 5 bases and J by 3 bases, 5 bases remained unmatched. The germline V gene has CDR1 LNHDA and CDR2 SQIVND (reference sequence). This CDR3 has 14 residues. Here the CDR3 reads CASSPGGADYGYTF. The CDR3 DNA sequence: TGTGCCAGTAGTCCAGGGGGCGCGGACTATGGCTACACCTTC.

The chain has TRBV4-1 and TRBJ2-2; 12 nucleotides align to TRBD2. The CDR3 totals 16 residues. Germline CDR1 MGHRA, CDR2 YSYEKL. V lost 3 bases and J lost 7; bases outside the gene matches: 6. This CDR3 reads CASSHPSGGADGELFF. In nucleotides, the CDR3 is TGCGCCAGCAGCCACCCTAGCGGGGGGGCGGACGGGGAGCTGTTTTTT.

This clone was detected once. V usage is TRBV29-1 and J usage is TRBJ2-3, with a possible D match to TRBD1 (6 bases). The germline V gene has CDR1 SQVTM and CDR2 ANQGSEA. Trimming removed 7 bases at V and 1 base at J, with 18 bases between. This CDR3 is 15 amino acids long. In nucleotides, the CDR3 is TGCAGCGCCCCCCAGGGGAGCCCGCGCACAGATACGCAGTATTTT. It specifies CSAPQGSPRTDTQYF.

The chain links TRBV19 to TRBJ2-7; TRBD1 agrees at 10 bases. V was pared by 3 bases and J by 1 base, with 3 bases of the junction left unmatched. Germline CDR1 is LNHDA and CDR2 is SQIVND (reference sequence). CDR3 length: 15 residues. The CDR3 reads CASSMGTGASYEQYF. DNA for the CDR3: TGTGCCAGTAGTATGGGGACAGGGGCGTCCTACGAGCAGTACTTC.

The CDR3 sequence: CASSQAPSGQPQHF. The CDR3 DNA reads as TGCGCCAGCAGCCAGGCCCCCTCGGGGCAGCCCCAGCATTTT. V usage is TRBV4-3 and J usage is TRBJ1-5; D not resolved. V was shortened by 3 bases and J by 7 bases, with 13 bases between the two germline ends. The CDR3 has 14 amino acids. The germline V gene encodes CDR1 LGHNA and CDR2 YSLEER.

The chain is built from TRBV5-4 and TRBJ2-6, with D hard to call. The germline V and J ends were trimmed by 2 bases and 4 bases, with 10 bases remaining between them. This CDR3 comprises 15 residues. Germline V gene data show CDR1 as SGHNT and CDR2 as YYREEE (reference sequence). The CDR3 sequence: CASSFPGGGANVLTF. CDR3 DNA sequence: TGTGCCAGCAGCTTCCCGGGTGGCGGGGCCAACGTCCTGACTTTC.